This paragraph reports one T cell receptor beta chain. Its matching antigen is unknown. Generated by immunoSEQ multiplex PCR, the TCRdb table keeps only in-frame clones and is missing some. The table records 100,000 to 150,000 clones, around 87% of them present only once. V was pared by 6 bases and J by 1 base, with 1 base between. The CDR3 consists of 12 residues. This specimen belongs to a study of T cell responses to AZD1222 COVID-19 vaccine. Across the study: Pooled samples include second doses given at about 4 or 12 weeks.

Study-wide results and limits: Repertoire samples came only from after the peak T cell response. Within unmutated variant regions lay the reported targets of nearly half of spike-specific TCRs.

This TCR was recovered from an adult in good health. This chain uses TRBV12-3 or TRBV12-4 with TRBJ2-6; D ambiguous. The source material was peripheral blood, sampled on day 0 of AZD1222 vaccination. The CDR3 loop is CASRSGANVLTF. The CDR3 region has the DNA TGTGCCAGCAGATCTGGGGCCAACGTCCTGACTTTC.